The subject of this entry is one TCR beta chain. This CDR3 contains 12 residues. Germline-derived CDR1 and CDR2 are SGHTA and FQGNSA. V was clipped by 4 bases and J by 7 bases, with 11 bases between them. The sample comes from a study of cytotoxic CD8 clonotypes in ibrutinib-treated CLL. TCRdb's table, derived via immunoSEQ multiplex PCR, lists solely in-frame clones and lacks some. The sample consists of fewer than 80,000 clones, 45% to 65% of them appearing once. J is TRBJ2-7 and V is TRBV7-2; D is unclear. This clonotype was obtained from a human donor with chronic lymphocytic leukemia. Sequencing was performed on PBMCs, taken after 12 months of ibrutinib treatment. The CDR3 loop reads CASSYVTGEQYV. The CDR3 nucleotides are TGTGCCAGCAGCTATGTAACCGGAGAGCAGTACGTC.